The rows below give T cell receptor beta chains drawn from one sample of a study of post-analysis software for immune sequencing data. TCRdb reprocessed the PCR reads via MiXCR and lists one record per CDR3 protein. The sample holds around 710,000 distinct CDR3 sequences, 35% to 55% seen once. The sample taken for sequencing was blood. The receptor source for this set is a girl between 10 and 17 years old with multiple sclerosis. Each CDR3 is given with its conserved first and last residue. A D gene is named only where the DNA matches it firmly. Expanded clones are given a class, and other clones once, few, many or no size at all.

CDR3 length | clone size | D gene | J gene | V gene | CDR3 DNA | CDR3 protein
15 | few | NA | TRBJ2-7 | TRBV10-3 | TGTGCCACCAAACAAAGGGGCGACGGCTCCTACGAGCAGTACTTC | CATKQRGDGSYEQYF
20 | few | TRBD1 | TRBJ2-3 | TRBV7-9 | TGTGCCAGCAGCTTTTTGAGTTTGGTTCCAACAGGGGAGAGCACAGATACGCAGTATTTT | CASSFLSLVPTGESTDTQYF
13 | once | TRBD2 | TRBJ2-5 | TRBV6-1 | TGTGCCCACGGGGGGATGGGACGAGAGACCCAGTACTTC | CAHGGMGRETQYF
17 | few | TRBD1 | TRBJ2-3 | TRBV28 | TGTGCCAGCAGTCGGGCGGTCGGGACAGGGATGACAGATACGCAGTATTTT | CASSRAVGTGMTDTQYF
16 | many | NA | TRBJ2-5 | TRBV20-1 | TGCAGTGCTAGAGGGCCCAGCAGGTACCGCCGCGAGACCCAGTACTTC | CSARGPSRYRRETQYF
14 | few | TRBD1 | TRBJ2-3 | TRBV7-2 | TGTGCCAGCAAATTGGGACAGGGTAAACATACGCAGTATTTT | CASKLGQGKHTQYF
14 | NA | NA | TRBJ1-1 | TRBV12-3/TRBV12-4 | TGTGCCAGCATCTACCCACAGGGAAACACTGAAGCTTTCTTT | CASIYPQGNTEAFF
16 | NA | NA | TRBJ1-5 | TRBV5-1 | TGCGCCAGCAGCCGACCCAGGGGACATAGCAATCAGCCCCAGCATTTT | CASSRPRGHSNQPQHF
17 | NA | TRBD1 | TRBJ2-2 | TRBV6-2/TRBV6-3 | TGTGCCAGTTATCCAGTATCGGGGACAGTTTACACCGGGGAGCTGTTTTTT | CASYPVSGTVYTGELFF
15 | once | NA | TRBJ1-4 | TRBV7-2 | TGTGCCAGCAGCTTAGCGTGGGGCGGGCATGAAAAACTGTTTTTT | CASSLAWGGHEKLFF
14 | NA | NA | TRBJ2-7 | TRBV6-2/TRBV6-3 | TGTGCCAGCAGTTTACAGGGATCCCCTCTCGAGCAGTACTTC | CASSLQGSPLEQYF
16 | once | TRBD2 | TRBJ2-5 | TRBV7-6 | TGTGCCAGCAGCTCCCACTTAGCGGGAGCCCAAGAGACCCAGTACTTC | CASSSHLAGAQETQYF
16 | NA | NA | TRBJ2-3 | TRBV20-1 | TGCAGTGCTTTGCGGACCGCCTACGAGGACACAGATACGCAGTATTTT | CSALRTAYEDTDTQYF
12 | NA | NA | TRBJ1-1 | TRBV7-2 | TGTGCCAGCAGCCCATACGACCCTGAAGCTTTCTTT | CASSPYDPEAFF
14 | NA | NA | TRBJ2-1 | TRBV6-2/TRBV6-3 | TGTGCCAGCAGTTACTCGAAATATGCGAATCTTCAGTTCTTC | CASSYSKYANLQFF
16 | NA | NA | TRBJ2-3 | TRBV6-1 | TGTGCCAGCAGGTTGTATCGCGGGACCGGCACAGATACGCAGTATTTT | CASRLYRGTGTDTQYF
15 | NA | NA | TRBJ2-6 | TRBV20-1 | TGCAGTGCAGTTTCCCGGGGGCCTGGGACCAACGTCCTGACTTTC | CSAVSRGPGTNVLTF
14 | NA | TRBD2 | TRBJ2-3 | TRBV20-1 | TGCAGTGCTAGCACGGGCCTAGCGGGAAATACGCAGTATTTT | CSASTGLAGNTQYF
15 | NA | NA | TRBJ1-2 | TRBV7-9 | TGTGCCAGCAGCACCCCAGGGGAGGGCATTGAGGGCTACACCTTC | CASSTPGEGIEGYTF
17 | NA | NA | TRBJ1-2 | TRBV6-6 | TGTGCCAGCAGTTACGGGTTGGCAGGGCGTCACCTTTATGGCTACACCTTC | CASSYGLAGRHLYGYTF
12 | NA | NA | TRBJ1-2 | TRBV29-1 | TGCAGCGTTGCCCTGGTTGACTATGGCTACACCTTC | CSVALVDYGYTF
12 | NA | NA | TRBJ2-3 | TRBV12-3/TRBV12-4 | TGTGCCACCGGGAAGGGCACAGATACGCAGTATTTT | CATGKGTDTQYF
16 | NA | NA | TRBJ2-3 | TRBV5-6 | TGTGCCAGCAGCTTGGGGGGCCCCACTAGCACAGATACGCAGTATTTT | CASSLGGPTSTDTQYF
13 | few | TRBD2 | TRBJ2-7 | TRBV29-1 | TGCAGCGTCGGACTAGCGGGGGCCTACGAGCAGTACTTC | CSVGLAGAYEQYF
16 | few | TRBD2 | TRBJ2-1 | TRBV15 | TGTGCCACCAGCAGAGGACTAGCGGGAGGGGTCGGTGAGCAGTTCTTC | CATSRGLAGGVGEQFF
13 | few | NA | TRBJ1-1 | TRBV7-2 | TGTGCCAGCAGGCGAGCGGGTTGGACTGAAGCTTTCTTT | CASRRAGWTEAFF
17 | few | NA | TRBJ1-2 | TRBV5-1 | TGCGCCAGCAGCTTGGGTTGGGCGATGGACAGATCAGATGGCTACACCTTC | CASSLGWAMDRSDGYTF
15 | once | TRBD2 | TRBJ2-3 | TRBV5-1 | TGCGCCAGCAGCGAGGGACTAGCGCGCACAGATACGCAGTATTTT | CASSEGLARTDTQYF
15 | NA | NA | TRBJ2-1 | TRBV24-1 | TGTGCCACCAGTGTCGGGGGATACGTTGGTGGGGAGCAGTTCTTC | CATSVGGYVGGEQFF
15 | few | NA | TRBJ2-4 | TRBV20-1 | TGCAGTGCCCTGGAAGAGGGGCCTCCTCGGGACATTCAGTACTTC | CSALEEGPPRDIQYF
14 | NA | TRBD1 | TRBJ2-7 | TRBV6-5 | TGTGCCAGCAACCCGACAGGGGTGTCCTACGAGCAGTACTTC | CASNPTGVSYEQYF
18 | NA | TRBD2 | TRBJ2-1 | TRBV7-2 | TGTGCCAGCAGCTTACCTAGCGGGAGGGGGAGCTCCTACAATGAGCAGTTCTTC | CASSLPSGRGSSYNEQFF
15 | NA | NA | TRBJ2-3 | TRBV24-1 | TGTGCCACCAGTGACGGGCGGGACTCGTGGGATACGCAGTATTTT | CATSDGRDSWDTQYF
16 | many | TRBD2 | TRBJ2-3 | TRBV9 | TGTGCCAGCAGCGCCGAAGCGGGAGGGTCGACAGATACGCAGTATTTT | CASSAEAGGSTDTQYF
14 | NA | NA | TRBJ2-3 | TRBV7-6 | TGTGCCAGCAGCCCACGGACGGAGACAGATACGCAGTATTTT | CASSPRTETDTQYF
14 | NA | NA | TRBJ1-4 | TRBV12-3/TRBV12-4 | TGTGCCAGCACCTCGGTATCAACTAATGAAAAACTGTTTTTT | CASTSVSTNEKLFF
16 | once | NA | TRBJ2-5 | TRBV20-1 | TGCAGTGCTACCGACACCGGGCCCCTACGGCAAGAGACCCAGTACTTC | CSATDTGPLRQETQYF
16 | NA | TRBD2 | TRBJ2-1 | TRBV24-1 | TGTGCCACCAGTGATGACAATAGCGGGATCTACAATGAGCAGTTCTTC | CATSDDNSGIYNEQFF
18 | few | NA | TRBJ2-6 | TRBV12-3/TRBV12-4 | TGTGCCAGCAGTTGGTCCGTCAGGACTATCTCTGGGGCCAACGTCCTGACTTTC | CASSWSVRTISGANVLTF
15 | few | NA | TRBJ2-1 | TRBV6-6 | TGTGCCAGCTCGGGGGGCGGGATTTGGGTGAATGAGCAGTTCTTC | CASSGGGIWVNEQFF
12 | NA | NA | TRBJ2-7 | TRBV12-3/TRBV12-4 | TGTGCCAGCGCAAACAGGGCCTACGAGCAGTACTTC | CASANRAYEQYF
13 | few | NA | TRBJ2-7 | TRBV20-1 | TGCAGTGCGCCCGGTGGCGGAGAAGAGGCCCAGTACTTC | CSAPGGGEEAQYF
15 | once | NA | TRBJ2-7 | TRBV2 | TGTGCCAGCAGTGAGGACCGACAATCCTACAATGAGCAGTACTTC | CASSEDRQSYNEQYF
14 | NA | NA | TRBJ1-1 | TRBV6-2/TRBV6-3 | TGTGCCAGCAGTTACACCGACCTTTTTACTGAAGCTTTCTTT | CASSYTDLFTEAFF
16 | NA | TRBD2 | TRBJ2-1 | TRBV28 | TGTGCCAGCACCCATCCGGGGGGTGGTGGCTACAATGAGCAGTTCTTC | CASTHPGGGGYNEQFF
14 | few | NA | TRBJ2-5 | TRBV27 | TGTGCCAGCAGTGACTGGGACAAACAAGAGACCCAGTACTTC | CASSDWDKQETQYF
13 | NA | TRBD1 | TRBJ1-2 | TRBV12-3/TRBV12-4 | TGTGCCAGCAGTAAGGACAGGGCCTATGGCTACACCTTC | CASSKDRAYGYTF
16 | NA | NA | TRBJ2-4 | TRBV27 | TGTGCCAGCAGTTCGATAGGGAGACGAGCCAAAAACATTCAGTACTTC | CASSSIGRRAKNIQYF
15 | NA | NA | TRBJ1-1 | TRBV27 | TGTGCCAGCAGTTTAATCGGGGGGGCGAACACTGAAGCTTTCTTT | CASSLIGGANTEAFF
14 | NA | NA | TRBJ2-7 | TRBV29-1 | TGCAGCGTAGTCGTTATAGATACCCCCTACGAGCAGTACTTC | CSVVVIDTPYEQYF
17 | NA | NA | TRBJ2-6 | TRBV28 | TGTACCAGCAGTAGCGCGGACGATTACTCTGGGGCCAACGTCCTGACTTTC | CTSSSADDYSGANVLTF
15 | NA | NA | TRBJ1-5 | TRBV6-1 | TGTGCCAGCAGTGAACCGCCGGGGGGCTCGGGACCCCAGCATTTT | CASSEPPGGSGPQHF
12 | few | NA | TRBJ1-2 | TRBV10-3 | TGTGCCATCAGTGAGACCAGCCAAGGCTACACCTTC | CAISETSQGYTF
17 | NA | NA | TRBJ2-7 | TRBV6-5 | TGTGCCAGCAGTTACTCGACGGGGCTAGCGTCGACCTACGAGCAGTACTTC | CASSYSTGLASTYEQYF